The sequence of this T cell receptor beta chain was determined in a study of T-cell reconstitution after alpha-beta-depleted transplantation in children. The ends lost 3 bases at V and 5 bases at J; junction bases unmatched: 13. Germline-derived CDR1 and CDR2 are SGHRS and YFSETQ. The CDR3 runs 19 residues. This sample's TCRbeta library carried unique molecular identifier barcodes. From the PCR reads, TCRdb called clonotypes with MiXCR, one entry per CDR3 protein. The repertoire has hundreds of thousands of distinct CDR3 sequences, roughly a quarter of them found once; the top ten carry about 4.8%. The clonotype originates from a female patient between 2 and 15 years old who had a stem cell transplant for congenital amegakaryocytic thrombocytopenia, so the T cells may come from the graft donor. The V gene is TRBV5-1, the J gene TRBJ2-1; 14 bases are a match to TRBD2. Sequencing used PBMCs, mostly from graft donor cells, obtained 360 days after TCRalphabeta/CD19-depleted stem cell transplant. The CDR3 protein is CASSWPGLAGVGWNNEQFF. CDR3 nucleotide sequence: TGCGCCAGCAGCTGGCCGGGACTAGCGGGAGTAGGATGGAACAATGAGCAGTTCTTC.